This record looks at one T cell receptor beta chain sequence and its context. The source of the sample is a study of OX40 agonist ivuxolimab in advanced cancers. The CDR3 loop spans 13 amino acids. The V gene's germline CDR1 is GTSNPN and CDR2 SVGIG (reference sequence). The V gene lost 7 bases and the J gene lost 9 bases, with 19 bases spanning the gap. Sequencing was performed with immunoSEQ multiplex PCR; in TCRdb, only in-frame clones are kept and a portion is missing. The sample has 100,000 or so clones, around 90% seen once. Material: CD4+ or CD8+ T cells sorted from blood, obtained in a trial of the OX40 agonist ivuxolimab. The rearrangement uses TRBV30 and TRBJ2-1; perhaps D is TRBD1 or TRBD2 (5 bases each). This receptor was obtained from an adult with an advanced solid tumor such as melanoma, head and neck, liver or kidney cancer. The CDR3 protein is CALGQRGLSEQFF. The CDR3 coding sequence is TGTGCCTTGGGGCAGAGAGGGTTGAGTGAGCAGTTCTTC.